The 11 T cell receptor beta chains in this list originate from one sample, sequenced in a study of T cells in Graves' hyperthyroidism and ophthalmopathy. Amplified TCR beta CDR3 regions derived from RNA transcripts. Initially, a first-round RT-PCR of the TCR CDR3 employed the HTBI primer set. TCRdb re-derived calls from the multiplex PCR reads in MiXCR, one entry per CDR3 protein. The sample yields some 210,000 distinct CDR3 sequences, about 15% seen once. Sample: blood. These receptors all stem from a man in his forties or fifties with Graves' hyperthyroidism.

This clonotype was seen a handful of times. CDR3 sequence: CASSPGPDNEQFF. CDR3 bases: TGTGCCAGCTCCCCGGGCCCTGACAATGAGCAGTTCTTC. The V gene is TRBV18, the J gene TRBJ2-1; D is unresolved. V lost 6 bases to trimming and J lost 5 bases, with 11 bases between them. The CDR3 has 13 residues. The germline V gene has CDR1 KGHSH and CDR2 LQKENI.

This clonotype was observed a few times. The CDR3 sequence: CSARVLGGPSYNEQFF. The CDR3 DNA follows: TGCAGTGCTAGAGTTCTGGGCGGACCCTCCTACAATGAGCAGTTCTTC. The gene calls are TRBV20-1 and TRBJ2-1; D uncertain. V lost 1 base, J lost 0 bases, and 13 bases lay in between. The CDR3 totals 16 residues. Germline V gene data show CDR1 as DFQATT and CDR2 as SNEGSKA (reference sequence).

The V and J genes are TRBV29-1 and TRBJ2-7; no definite D call. The CDR3 contains 12 residues. Trimming left V 5 bases short and J 2 bases short, with 10 bases between. Looked up from germline, CDR1 is SQVTM and CDR2 is ANQGSEA. The CDR3 loop is CSVRDKPYEQYF. Written as DNA, the CDR3 is TGCAGCGTTAGAGATAAACCCTACGAGCAGTACTTC.

This clonotype has at least ten counts. The rearrangement links TRBV13 to TRBJ2-1; TRBD2 might be the D (7 bases). V was pared by 1 base and J by 5 bases, with 12 bases between. The CDR3 length is 15 residues. Germline V gene lookup returns CDR1 PRHDT and CDR2 FYEKMQ (reference sequence). DNA of the CDR3: TGTGCCAGCAGCTTAGCGGGGGGCGGAAACAATGAGCAGTTCTTC. Protein product: CASSLAGGGNNEQFF.

In this sample, this clonotype turned up a few times. The chain combines TRBV4-1 with TRBJ1-2; 8 nucleotides match TRBD1. Germline V lookup: CDR1 MGHRA, CDR2 YSYEKL. CDR3 length equals 16 residues. Trimming cost V 4 bases and J 4 bases; bases outside gene matches: 11. The CDR3 DNA is TGCGCCAGCAGCCTCCGGACAGGGCCATGGTCCTATGGCTACACCTTC. As protein: CASSLRTGPWSYGYTF.

The chain employs TRBV11-3 and TRBJ2-7, with 8 bases aligning to TRBD1. Losses at the gene ends were 3 bases for V and 3 bases for J; bases not matched to a gene: 7. In germline, CDR1 is SGHNT, CDR2 YENEEA. The CDR3 has 15 residues. In DNA form, the CDR3 reads TGTGCCAGCAGCTTCCGACAGGGGCTTCTCTACGAGCAGTACTTC. It codes for CASSFRQGLLYEQYF.

The chain recombines TRBV10-2 with TRBJ2-1; D is perhaps TRBD1 (5 bases). The CDR3 length is 15 residues. V was pared by 7 bases and J by 3 bases, with 16 bases between. CDR1 is WSHSY, CDR2 SAAADI, per germline. CDR3 DNA sequence: TGCGCCAGCACTCTAACAGGCGCCTACTACAATGAGCAGTTCTTC. Its protein product is CASTLTGAYYNEQFF.

The table lists this clonotype with many counts. Compared with germline, one end of the junction differs, possibly owing to a read error. The genes are TRBV20-1 and TRBJ2-1; 12 bases are a match to TRBD2. Germline CDR1 is DFQATT and CDR2 is SNEGSKA (reference sequence). This CDR3 is 18 amino acids long. CDR3 sequence: CSARDARLAGGPYNEQSF. CDR3 sequence (DNA): TGCAGTGCTAGAGATGCGCGGCTAGCGGGAGGGCCCTACAATGAGCAGTCCTTC.

CDR3 in amino acids: CASSSPPSTYNEQFF. CDR3 DNA sequence: TGCGCCAGCAGCTCTCCGCCTTCCACCTACAATGAGCAGTTCTTC. The chain uses TRBV4-1 and TRBJ2-1; D gene uncertain. CDR3 size: 15 residues. V was trimmed by 5 bases and J by 2 bases, leaving 13 bases between them. Germline CDR1 and CDR2: MGHRA and YSYEKL.

This clonotype was seen many times. This chain uses TRBV5-1 with TRBJ1-1; D uncertain. CDR3 size: 15 residues. Germline V gene lookup returns CDR1 SGHRS and CDR2 YFSETQ. Trimming stripped 2 bases from V and 0 bases from J, with 11 bases between. The CDR3 DNA follows: TGCGCCAGCAGCTTCGACATTTCCATGAACACTGAAGCTTTCTTT. It translates to CASSFDISMNTEAFF. Complete variable domain (other parts from reference TRBV5-1 and TRBJ1-1): KAGVTQTPRYLIKTRGQQVTLSCSPISGHRSVSWYQQTPGQGLQFLFEYFSETQRNKGNFPGRFSGRQFSNSRSEMNVSTLELGDSALYLCASSFDISMNTEAFFGQGTRLTVV.

CDR3 nucleotides: TGTGCCAGCAGTGAAGGGACAGGGAAGGGAACTAACACTGAAGCTTTCTTT. Protein product: CASSEGTGKGTNTEAFF. The rearrangement uses TRBV6-1 and TRBJ1-1, with 8 bases aligning to TRBD1. The CDR3 is 17 amino acids. V lost 1 base, J lost 2 bases, and 9 bases stayed unmatched. CDR1 is MNHNS and CDR2 is SASEGT in the germline V gene.